Each of the 30 T cell receptor beta chains below was sequenced from the same sample in a study of cytomegalovirus exposure and HLA in healthy donors. Primers: 60 Vbeta forward and 13 Jbeta reverse. Clones were read by immunoSEQ multiplex PCR, and TCRdb kept only the in-frame ones, dropping some. The table includes more than 140,000 clones, about 80% detected once. The specimen was PBMCs. The receptors come from a man aged 30 to 39 in good health and CMV-seropositive.

The chain carries TRBV28 and TRBJ1-5; no clear D gene. Between the trimmed V and J ends, which lost 5 bases and 4 bases, there was a span of 6 bases. The germline gives CDR1 MDHEN, CDR2 SYDVKM. This CDR3 region has 12 residues. CDR3 protein: CASSGRNQPQHF. In DNA, the CDR3 is TGTGCCAGCAGTGGCCGAAATCAGCCCCAGCATTTT.

The rearrangement uses TRBV4-3 and TRBJ1-2, with D uncertain. Germline assignment: CDR1 LGHNA and CDR2 YSLEER. CDR3 length equals 14 residues. The germline V and J ends were trimmed by 0 bases and 2 bases, with 7 bases remaining between them. The CDR3 loop reads CASSQDPGNYGYTF. The CDR3 DNA is TGCGCCAGCAGCCAAGATCCGGGGAACTATGGCTACACCTTC.

This chain connects TRBV28 to TRBJ2-5; 7 bases align to TRBD1. This CDR3 is built from 13 residues. Germline V gene data show CDR1 as MDHEN and CDR2 as SYDVKM. V lost 6 bases to trimming and J lost 4 bases; unmatched junction nucleotides: 5. The CDR3 DNA reads TGTGCCAGCAGCCCGGGACAGATAGAGACCCAGTACTTC. This codes for CASSPGQIETQYF.

A few counts support this clone. The V call is TRBV6-1, the J call TRBJ2-1; 9 bases are a match to TRBD1. There are 15 residues in the CDR3. The germline V gene encodes CDR1 MNHNS and CDR2 SASEGT. The V segment lost 5 bases and the J segment 1 base; nucleotides outside the gene matches: 3. The CDR3 here is CASSSGTGSYNEQFF. The CDR3, as DNA: TGTGCCAGCAGTTCCGGGACAGGGTCCTACAATGAGCAGTTCTTC.

The chain recombines TRBV19 with TRBJ2-1, with TRBD1 matching 9 bases. CDR1 and CDR2 (germline): LNHDA, SQIVND (reference sequence). The V and J ends lost 1 base and 12 bases, in that order; junction bases with no gene match: 7. There are 14 residues in the CDR3. In nucleotides, the CDR3 is TGTGCCAGTAGTATAGCCCGGACAGGGGCTGCGCAGTTCTTC. It is translated as CASSIARTGAAQFF.

The CDR3 nucleotides are TGTGCCAGCAGCGTAGATGACAGATCTTCCAATCAGCCCCAGCATTTT. It specifies CASSVDDRSSNQPQHF. This chain joins TRBV9 and TRBJ1-5; possibly TRBD1 for D (5 bases). The length of the CDR3 is 16 residues. Looked up from germline, CDR1 is SGDLS and CDR2 is YYNGEE. V was clipped by 0 bases and J by 3 bases, with 13 bases between them.

The chain is built from TRBV6-5 and TRBJ1-1; 10 nucleotides match TRBD1. The CDR3 covers 12 residues. Trimming took 6 bases from V and 11 from J; bases not matched to a gene: 6. The germline CDR1 and CDR2 sequences are MNHEY and SVGAGI. The CDR3 nucleotides are TGTGCCAGCAGCTCCGGACAGGGGGAGGCTTTCTTT. Residues: CASSSGQGEAFF.

The chain has TRBV2 and TRBJ1-1, with TRBD1 identical over 9 bases. This CDR3 comprises 12 residues. CDR1 SNHLY and CDR2 FYNNEI come from the germline V gene. V was pared by 8 bases and J by 11 bases, with 9 bases of the junction left unmatched. The CDR3 DNA reads as TGTGCCAGCGTAGGACAGGGGCCGAACGCTTTCTTT. This gives the protein CASVGQGPNAFF. Drawing the rest from reference TRBV2 and TRBJ1-1, the complete variable domain is EPEVTQTPSHQVTQMGQEVILRCVPISNHLYFYWYRQILGQKVEFLVSFYNNEISEKSEIFDDQFSVERPDGSNFTLKIRSTKLEDSAMYFCASVGQGPNAFFGQGTRLTVV.

This clone was counted a few times. V gene TRBV5-1 combines with J gene TRBJ2-7; unclear D gene. CDR3 size: 12 residues. The V end lost 1 base, the J end lost 3 bases, and 5 bases lay between the germline ends. Germline loops: CDR1 SGHRS, CDR2 YFSETQ. Here the CDR3 DNA reads TGCGCCAGCAGCTTGACAAACTACGAGCAGTACTTC. Encoded protein: CASSLTNYEQYF.

This clone appeared a single time. The V call is TRBV6-5, the J call TRBJ1-6; no clear D gene. The CDR3 is made up of 13 amino acids. Germline CDR1 reads MNHEY; CDR2 reads SVGAGI. Trimming pared 7 bases from V and 8 bases from J, leaving 12 bases between. DNA of the CDR3: TGTGCCAGCAATGGGAGGGAGGATTCACCCCTCCACTTT. Translating gives CASNGREDSPLHF.

With respect to this clone: At one end the junction does not follow the germline gene, possibly because of a read error. The chain recombines TRBV6-1 with TRBJ2-6; weak D call: TRBD1 (5 bases). Germline loops: CDR1 MNHNS, CDR2 SASEGT. The CDR3 is made up of 15 amino acids. CDR3 loop: CASSLYHSGANGLTF. CDR3 in DNA: TGTGCCAGCAGCCTTTATCACTCTGGGGCCAACGGCCTGACTTTC.

CDR3 protein: CASGNRGLRDTQYF. The CDR3, as DNA: TGTGCCAGCGGCAACAGGGGACTTAGAGATACGCAGTATTTT. This chain joins TRBV5-6 and TRBJ2-3; tentative D call: TRBD1 (7 bases). The ends were cut back, 7 bases at V and 5 bases at J, with 17 bases in the middle. Germline V gene lookup returns CDR1 SGHDT and CDR2 YYEEEE. The CDR3 totals 14 residues.

The chain carries TRBV6-5 and TRBJ2-1; 12 bases fit TRBD2. Germline V lookup: CDR1 MNHEY, CDR2 SVGAGI. The J segment lost 9 bases and the V segment lost 2 bases, leaving 8 bases of the junction unmatched. CDR3 length: 16 amino acids. The CDR3 sequence is CASSYLAGGKRGEQFF. CDR3 nucleotide sequence: TGTGCCAGCAGTTACCTAGCGGGAGGGAAAAGGGGTGAGCAGTTCTTC.

The chain has TRBV14 and TRBJ1-4; unclear D gene. V lost 2 bases to trimming and J lost 7 bases, with 11 bases between them. CDR1 is SGHDN and CDR2 is FVKESK in the germline V gene. The CDR3 runs to 14 residues. As DNA, the CDR3 is TGTGCCAGCAGCCAACGATCCGCGAGTGAAAAACTGTTTTTT. This translates into CASSQRSASEKLFF.

This chain joins TRBV5-6 and TRBJ2-1; D is ambiguous. The germline V gene encodes CDR1 SGHDT and CDR2 YYEEEE. This CDR3 comprises 12 residues. The V end lost 3 bases, the J end lost 9 bases, and 10 bases lay between the germline ends. DNA of the CDR3: TGTGCCAGCAGCTCCTTAGAGAGTGAGCAGTTCTTC. Translation gives CASSSLESEQFF. Full variable domain (outside the CDR3, taken from reference TRBV5-6 and TRBJ2-1): DAGVTQSPTHLIKTRGQQVTLRCSPKSGHDTVSWYQQALGQGPQFIFQYYEEEERQRGNFPDRFSGHQFPNYSSELNVNALLLGDSALYLCASSSLESEQFFGPGTRLTVL.

The rearrangement joins TRBV4-3 to TRBJ1-4, with 9 bases lining up with TRBD1. This CDR3 contains 13 residues. Germline-derived CDR1 and CDR2 are LGHNA and YSLEER. J gave up 11 bases and V 4 bases, and 5 bases lay outside the gene matches. CDR3 loop: CASSPGTGMKLFF. The CDR3 nucleotides read TGCGCCAGCAGCCCCGGGACAGGGATGAAACTGTTTTTT.

The gene calls are TRBV11-2 and TRBJ2-3; D not resolved. The V gene lost 1 base and the J gene lost 1 base, with 9 bases spanning the gap. Germline loops: CDR1 SGHAT, CDR2 FQNNGV. The CDR3 covers 15 residues. CDR3 coding DNA: TGTGCCAGCAGCTTAGTCGCTAGTCGCACAGATACGCAGTATTTT. Residues: CASSLVASRTDTQYF.

The rearrangement joins TRBV5-5 to TRBJ2-2, with D tentatively TRBD2 (6 bases). V gave up 4 bases and J gave up 4 bases, with 11 bases separating them. Germline-derived CDR1 and CDR2 are SGHKS and YYEKEE (reference sequence). The CDR3 consists of 14 residues. CDR3 bases: TGTGCCAGCAGCCTCCGGAGGGGCACCGGGGAGCTGTTTTTT. This gives the protein CASSLRRGTGELFF.

This chain connects TRBV30 to TRBJ2-3; TRBD2 is a possible D gene (5 bases). Trimming left V 4 bases short and J 3 bases short, with 20 bases between. Germline CDR1 and CDR2: GTSNPN and SVGIG (reference sequence). This CDR3 is 16 amino acids long. CDR3 sequence reads: CAWTGSPGVRTDTQYF. CDR3 nucleotides: TGTGCCTGGACCGGCAGCCCCGGGGTTAGGACAGATACGCAGTATTTT.

The chain uses TRBV6-1 and TRBJ1-4; D is possibly TRBD1 (6 bases). Trimming removed 1 base at V and 8 bases at J, with 11 bases between. The CDR3 extends over 14 amino acids. Germline values: CDR1 MNHNS, CDR2 SASEGT. The chain's CDR3 is CASSEGTVREKLFF. The CDR3 bases are TGTGCCAGCAGTGAAGGGACAGTGCGGGAAAAACTGTTTTTT.

The chain links TRBV6-1 to TRBJ1-2, with D possibly TRBD1 on 6 matching bases. The CDR3 extends over 13 amino acids. Trimming took off 5 bases at V and 5 bases at J, with 12 bases between the two ends. Germline loops: CDR1 MNHNS, CDR2 SASEGT. DNA of the CDR3: TGTGCCAGCAGTCGGGGGGCAGGGTATGGCTACACCTTC. This translates into CASSRGAGYGYTF.

The J gene is TRBJ1-1, the V gene TRBV4-1; weak D call: TRBD1 (6 bases). The CDR3 has 14 residues. Per the germline V gene, CDR1 is MGHRA and CDR2 is YSYEKL. The V end was cut by 3 bases, the J end by 6 bases, with 14 bases between. The CDR3 DNA reads as TGCGCCAGCAGCCATCGGACAGCCGGCCCTGAAGCTTTCTTT. This translates into CASSHRTAGPEAFF.

The chain is built from TRBV27 and TRBJ2-1; 15 nucleotides match TRBD2. Germline V gene sequence: CDR1 MNHEY, CDR2 SMNVEV (reference sequence). The J segment lost 9 bases and the V segment lost 4 bases, leaving 7 bases of the junction unmatched. CDR3 length equals 16 residues. In DNA form, the CDR3 reads TGTGCCAGCAGTTCCCGGACTAGCGGGAGGGCCACTGAGCAGTTCTTC. It translates to CASSSRTSGRATEQFF.

The chain has TRBV27 and TRBJ2-5; 8 bases are a match to TRBD2. CDR1 and CDR2 from the germline V gene are MNHEY and SMNVEV (reference sequence). V shed 5 bases, J shed 5 bases, and the junction held 4 bases outside the gene matches. The CDR3 is 13 amino acids. CDR3 protein: CASSTTGGETQYF. DNA for the CDR3: TGTGCCAGCAGTACCACGGGAGGGGAGACCCAGTACTTC.

The V call is TRBV5-1, the J call TRBJ2-3; unclear D gene. With 1 base removed from V and 5 bases from J, the gap between germline ends came to 8 bases. The CDR3 loop spans 13 amino acids. Germline V gives CDR1 SGHRS, CDR2 YFSETQ. The CDR3 DNA is TGCGCCAGCAGCTTGATGGGCAGAGATACGCAGTATTTT. This gives the protein CASSLMGRDTQYF.

Only one count was recorded for this clone. The chain couples TRBV2 to TRBJ1-1; the D is unclear. V lost 4 bases and J 1 base, leaving 4 bases between the germline ends. This CDR3 region has 12 residues. Germline values: CDR1 SNHLY, CDR2 FYNNEI. CDR3 sequence: CASSAQNTEAFF. The CDR3 region has the DNA TGTGCCAGCAGTGCCCAGAACACTGAAGCTTTCTTT.

The V gene is TRBV6-1, the J gene TRBJ2-5; 7 bases are a match to TRBD1. CDR1 MNHNS and CDR2 SASEGT come from the germline V gene. Trimming removed 2 bases from V and 1 base from J; junction bases left unmatched: 4. The CDR3 spans 15 residues. CDR3 amino acids: CASSEYWDSQETQYF. DNA for the CDR3: TGTGCCAGCAGTGAATATTGGGACAGCCAAGAGACCCAGTACTTC.

This chain connects TRBV11-2 to TRBJ2-3, with 8 bases matching TRBD2. The CDR3 loop spans 14 amino acids. Germline CDR1 and CDR2: SGHAT and FQNNGV. J lost 1 base, V lost 3 bases, and 0 bases had no gene match. DNA of the CDR3: TGTGCCAGCAGCTTTAGCGGGGGCACAGATACGCAGTATTTT. This codes for CASSFSGGTDTQYF.

As concerns this clone: This CDR3 is also generated by other DNA sequences in the sample. The genes are TRBV5-1 and TRBJ2-2; no definite D call. Deletions cut 0 bases from V and 5 bases from J, with 8 bases between. This CDR3 is 14 amino acids long. Germline assignment: CDR1 SGHRS and CDR2 YFSETQ. The CDR3 spells CASSLVGGTGELFF. CDR3 DNA: TGCGCCAGCAGCTTGGTAGGCGGAACCGGGGAGCTGTTTTTT.

J is TRBJ1-1 and V is TRBV5-1; D call uncertain. Per the germline V gene, CDR1 is SGHRS and CDR2 is YFSETQ. This CDR3 is built from 14 residues. V was cut by 0 bases and J by 0 bases, with 6 bases left in between. CDR3 in amino acids: CASSLGGLNTEAFF. CDR3 DNA sequence: TGCGCCAGCAGCTTGGGCGGGTTGAACACTGAAGCTTTCTTT.